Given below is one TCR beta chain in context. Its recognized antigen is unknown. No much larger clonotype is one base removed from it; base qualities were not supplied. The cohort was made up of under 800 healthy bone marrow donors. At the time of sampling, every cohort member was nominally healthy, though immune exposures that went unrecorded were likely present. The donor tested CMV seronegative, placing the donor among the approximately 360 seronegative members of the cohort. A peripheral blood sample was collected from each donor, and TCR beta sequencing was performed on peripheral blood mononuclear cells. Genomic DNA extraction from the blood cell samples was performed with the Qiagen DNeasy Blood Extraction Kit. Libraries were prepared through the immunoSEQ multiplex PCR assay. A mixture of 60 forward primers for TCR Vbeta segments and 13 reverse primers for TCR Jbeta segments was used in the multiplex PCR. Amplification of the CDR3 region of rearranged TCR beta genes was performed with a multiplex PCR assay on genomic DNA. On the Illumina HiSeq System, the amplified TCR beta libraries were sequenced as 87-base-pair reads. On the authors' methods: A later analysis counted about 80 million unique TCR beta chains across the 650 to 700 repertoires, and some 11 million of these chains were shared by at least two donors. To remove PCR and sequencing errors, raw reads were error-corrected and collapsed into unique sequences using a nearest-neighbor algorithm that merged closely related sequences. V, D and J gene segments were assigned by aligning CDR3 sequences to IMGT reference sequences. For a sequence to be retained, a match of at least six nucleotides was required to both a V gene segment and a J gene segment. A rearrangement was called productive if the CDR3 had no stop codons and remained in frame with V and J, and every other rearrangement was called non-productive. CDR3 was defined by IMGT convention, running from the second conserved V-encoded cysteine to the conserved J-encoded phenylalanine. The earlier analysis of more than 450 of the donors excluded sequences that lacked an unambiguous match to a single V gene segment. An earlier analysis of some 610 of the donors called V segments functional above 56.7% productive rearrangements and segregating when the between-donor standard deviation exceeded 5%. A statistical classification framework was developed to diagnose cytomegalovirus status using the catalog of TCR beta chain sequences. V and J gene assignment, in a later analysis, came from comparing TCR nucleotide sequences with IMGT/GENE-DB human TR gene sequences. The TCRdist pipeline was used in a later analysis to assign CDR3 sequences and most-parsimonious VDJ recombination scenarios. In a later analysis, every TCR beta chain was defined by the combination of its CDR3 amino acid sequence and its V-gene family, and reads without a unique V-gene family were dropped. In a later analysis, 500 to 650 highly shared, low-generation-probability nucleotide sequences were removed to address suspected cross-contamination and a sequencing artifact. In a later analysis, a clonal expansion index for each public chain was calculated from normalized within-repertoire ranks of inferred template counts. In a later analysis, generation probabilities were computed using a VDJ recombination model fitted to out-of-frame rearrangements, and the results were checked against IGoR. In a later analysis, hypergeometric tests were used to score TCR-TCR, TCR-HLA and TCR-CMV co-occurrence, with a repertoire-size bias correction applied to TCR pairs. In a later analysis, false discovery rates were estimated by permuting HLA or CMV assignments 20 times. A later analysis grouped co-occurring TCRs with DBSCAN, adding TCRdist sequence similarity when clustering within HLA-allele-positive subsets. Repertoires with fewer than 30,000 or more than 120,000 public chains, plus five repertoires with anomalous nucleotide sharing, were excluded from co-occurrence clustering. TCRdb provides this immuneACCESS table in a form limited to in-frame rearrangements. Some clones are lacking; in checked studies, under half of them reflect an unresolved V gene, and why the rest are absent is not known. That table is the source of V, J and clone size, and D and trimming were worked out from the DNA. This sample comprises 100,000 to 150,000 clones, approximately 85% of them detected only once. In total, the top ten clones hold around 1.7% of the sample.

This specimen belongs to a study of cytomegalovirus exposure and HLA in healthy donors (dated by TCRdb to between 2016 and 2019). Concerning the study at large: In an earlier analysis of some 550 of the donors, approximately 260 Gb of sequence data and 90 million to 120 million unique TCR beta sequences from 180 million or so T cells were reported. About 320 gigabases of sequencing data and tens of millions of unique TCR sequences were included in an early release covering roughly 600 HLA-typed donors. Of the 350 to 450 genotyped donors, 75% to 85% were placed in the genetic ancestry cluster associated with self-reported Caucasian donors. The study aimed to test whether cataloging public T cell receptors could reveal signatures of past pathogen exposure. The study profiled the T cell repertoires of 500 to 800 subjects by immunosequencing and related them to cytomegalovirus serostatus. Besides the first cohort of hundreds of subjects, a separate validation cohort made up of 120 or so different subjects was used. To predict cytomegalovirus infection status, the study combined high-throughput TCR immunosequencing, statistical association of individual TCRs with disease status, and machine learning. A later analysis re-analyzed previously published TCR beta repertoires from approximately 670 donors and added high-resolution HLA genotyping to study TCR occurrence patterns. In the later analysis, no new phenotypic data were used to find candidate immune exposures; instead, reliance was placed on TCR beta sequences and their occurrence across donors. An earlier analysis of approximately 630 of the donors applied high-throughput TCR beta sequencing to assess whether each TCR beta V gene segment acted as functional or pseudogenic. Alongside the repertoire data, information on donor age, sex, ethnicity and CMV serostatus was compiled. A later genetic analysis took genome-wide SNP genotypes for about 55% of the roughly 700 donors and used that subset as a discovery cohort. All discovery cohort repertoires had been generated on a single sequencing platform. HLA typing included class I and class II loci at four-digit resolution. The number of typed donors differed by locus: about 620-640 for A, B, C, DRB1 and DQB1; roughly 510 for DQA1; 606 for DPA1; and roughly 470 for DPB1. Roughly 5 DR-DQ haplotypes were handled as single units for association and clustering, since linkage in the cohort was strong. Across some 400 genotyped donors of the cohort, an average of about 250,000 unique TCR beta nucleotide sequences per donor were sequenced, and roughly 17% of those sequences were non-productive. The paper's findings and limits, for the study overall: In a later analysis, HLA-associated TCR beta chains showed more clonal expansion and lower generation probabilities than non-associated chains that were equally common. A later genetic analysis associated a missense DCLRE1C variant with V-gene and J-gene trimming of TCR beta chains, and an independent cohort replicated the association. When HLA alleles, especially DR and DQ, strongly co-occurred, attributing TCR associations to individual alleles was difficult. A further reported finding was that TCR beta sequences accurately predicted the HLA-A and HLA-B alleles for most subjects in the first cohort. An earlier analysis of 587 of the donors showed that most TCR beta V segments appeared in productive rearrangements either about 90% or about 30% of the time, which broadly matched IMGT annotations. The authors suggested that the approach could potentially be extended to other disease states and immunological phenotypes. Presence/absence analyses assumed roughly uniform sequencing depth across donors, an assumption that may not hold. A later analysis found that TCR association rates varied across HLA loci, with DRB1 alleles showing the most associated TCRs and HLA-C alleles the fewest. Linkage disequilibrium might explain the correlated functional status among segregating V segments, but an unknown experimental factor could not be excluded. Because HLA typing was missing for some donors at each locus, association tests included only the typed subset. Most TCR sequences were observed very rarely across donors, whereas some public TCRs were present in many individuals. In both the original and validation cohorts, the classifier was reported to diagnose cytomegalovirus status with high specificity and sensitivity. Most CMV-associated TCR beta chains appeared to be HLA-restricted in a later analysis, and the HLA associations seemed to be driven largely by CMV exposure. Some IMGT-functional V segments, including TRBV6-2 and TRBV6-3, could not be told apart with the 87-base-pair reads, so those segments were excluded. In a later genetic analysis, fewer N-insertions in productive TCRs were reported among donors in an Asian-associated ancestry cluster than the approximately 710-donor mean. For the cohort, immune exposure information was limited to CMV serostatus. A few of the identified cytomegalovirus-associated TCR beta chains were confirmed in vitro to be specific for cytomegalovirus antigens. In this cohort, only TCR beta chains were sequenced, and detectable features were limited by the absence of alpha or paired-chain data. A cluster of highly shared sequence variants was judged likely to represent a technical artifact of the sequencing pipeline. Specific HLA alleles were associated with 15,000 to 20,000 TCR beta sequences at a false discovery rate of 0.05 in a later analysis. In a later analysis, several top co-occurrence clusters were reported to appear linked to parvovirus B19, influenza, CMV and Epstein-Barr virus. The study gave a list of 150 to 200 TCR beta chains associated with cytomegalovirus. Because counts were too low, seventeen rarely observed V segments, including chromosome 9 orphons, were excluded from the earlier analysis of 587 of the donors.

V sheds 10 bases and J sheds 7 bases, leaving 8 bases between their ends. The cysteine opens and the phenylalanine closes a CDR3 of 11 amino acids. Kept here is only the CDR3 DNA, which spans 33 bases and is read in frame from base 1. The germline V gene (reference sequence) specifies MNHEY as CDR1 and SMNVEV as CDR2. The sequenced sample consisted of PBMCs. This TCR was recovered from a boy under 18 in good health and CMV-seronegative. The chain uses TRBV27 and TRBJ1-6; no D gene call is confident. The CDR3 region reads CATGKNSPLHF. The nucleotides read TGTGCCACCGGGAAAAATTCACCCCTCCACTTT.